This record concerns one TCR beta chain sequence. This CDR3 spans 15 amino acids. V was clipped by 2 bases and J by 5 bases; unmatched bases: 8. The germline gives CDR1 MNHEY, CDR2 SVGAGI. The authors' processing: Cell counts per sample came from amplifying reference gene primers. The repertoire was sequenced with immunoSEQ multiplex PCR; TCRdb's copy has only in-frame clones and lacks some. V and J calls and clone size come straight from that table; D and trimming were deduced from the DNA. The sample contains roughly 200,000 clones, 88% of which appear only once. These data are taken from a study of blood T cell repertoires in COVID-19. The wider study: Some COVID-19 samples were acute and others convalescent; all came from the United States, Italy and Spain. Sources were T cells, B-cell-depleted T cells, or PBMCs; the material itself was cDNA or gDNA.

Sequenced: peripheral blood. The TCR was taken from a man between 35 and 55 years old with active or convalescent COVID-19. The genes are TRBV6-5 and TRBJ1-1, with 7 bases matching TRBD1. CDR3 loop: CASSYPTTGRTEAFF. The CDR3 DNA reads TGTGCCAGCAGTTACCCCACGACAGGGCGTACTGAAGCTTTCTTT.